This T cell receptor (beta chain) was recovered during a study of blood T cell repertoires in COVID-19. Looking at the study overall: COVID-19 samples collected from the United States, Italy and Spain covered acute and convalescent phases.

Authors' methods: Estimated nucleated cell counts came from reference gene primer amplification. Generated by immunoSEQ multiplex PCR, the TCRdb table keeps only in-frame clones and is missing some. For V, J and clone size, that table is used; D and trimming come from the DNA. The sample includes approximately 15,000 clones, around 89% of them seen just once. The CDR3 is made up of 15 amino acids. Germline values: CDR1 SEHNR, CDR2 FQNEAQ (reference sequence). V shed 5 bases and J 7 bases; nucleotides not matched to a gene: 11. This TCR was recovered from a human donor in a cohort sampled during active COVID-19. Source material: peripheral blood. The genes are TRBV7-9 and TRBJ1-2; 9 bases are shared with TRBD1. CDR3 loop: CASSPAGTGSGGYTF. The CDR3 region has the DNA TGTGCCAGCAGCCCTGCCGGGACAGGGAGCGGTGGCTACACCTTC.